These 18 T cell receptor beta chains originate from one sample sequenced in a study of T cell repertoires in cytomegalovirus infection. TCRdb reprocessed the reads with MiXCR, giving one entry per CDR3 protein. The top ten clones hold approximately 20% of a sample with 70,000 to 75,000 distinct CDR3 sequences, just under 4% of them seen once. Material: PBMCs. These receptors were obtained from a human donor in good health (CMV status not recorded). Some clones in this sample may be carry-over from other donors' samples.

This clonotype was detected many times. J is TRBJ2-1 and V is TRBV7-2, with 9 bases matching TRBD2. The V gene end was trimmed by 5 bases and the J gene end by 4 bases; junction bases not matched to a gene: 3. CDR1 is SGHTA and CDR2 is FQGNSA in the germline V gene. The CDR3 is made up of 14 amino acids. The CDR3 spells CASSRLAAYNEQFF. Written as DNA, the CDR3 is TGTGCCAGCAGCCGACTAGCGGCTTACAATGAGCAGTTCTTC.

This clonotype was recorded many times. The J gene is TRBJ2-1, the V gene TRBV7-2, with D unresolved. Germline V gene lookup returns CDR1 SGHTA and CDR2 FQGNSA. V was clipped by 4 bases and J by 1 base, with 8 bases between them. The CDR3 length is 14 residues. CDR3 in amino acids: CASSYLASYNEQFF. DNA for the CDR3: TGTGCCAGCAGCTACCTCGCGTCCTACAATGAGCAGTTCTTC.

At least ten counts were recorded for this clonotype. This rearrangement joins TRBV7-6 to TRBJ2-5; 8 nucleotides match TRBD2. Losses at the gene ends were 4 bases for V and 2 bases for J; bases not matched to a gene: 6. CDR1 is SGHVS and CDR2 is FNYEAQ in the germline V gene. The CDR3 loop spans 15 amino acids. The CDR3 nucleotides are TGTGCCAGCAGCTCAATAGCGGGGTATCAAGAGACCCAGTACTTC. Protein sequence: CASSSIAGYQETQYF. Together with reference TRBV7-6 and TRBJ2-5, the CDR3 gives the full variable domain: GAGVSQSPRYKVTKRGQDVALRCDPISGHVSLYWYRQALGQGPEFLTYFNYEAQQDKSGLPNDRFSAERPEGSISTLTIQRTEQRDSAMYRCASSSIAGYQETQYFGPGTRLLVL.

In this sample, this clonotype turned up many times. The chain recombines TRBV7-2 with TRBJ2-5; D is possibly TRBD2 (5 bases). CDR1 is SGHTA and CDR2 is FQGNSA in the germline V gene. The CDR3 runs 15 residues. Trimming shortened V by 5 bases and J by 2 bases, and 15 bases separated the two germline ends. The CDR3 nucleotides are TGTGCCAGCAGCCCCCGGGCCGGGGATCAAGAGACCCAGTACTTC. Translating gives CASSPRAGDQETQYF.

This clonotype was observed many times. V and J are TRBV12-3 or TRBV12-4 and TRBJ1-1; no reliable D call. This CDR3 is 13 amino acids long. Trimming cost V 2 bases and J 0 bases, with 4 bases left between them. The CDR3 DNA reads as TGTGCCAGCAGTTTAAAGATGAACACTGAAGCTTTCTTT. This translates into CASSLKMNTEAFF.

There are many counts of this clonotype. This chain uses TRBV7-2 with TRBJ2-2, with D uncertain. This CDR3 is built from 13 residues. V was shortened by 2 bases and J by 6 bases, with 7 bases between the two germline ends. Germline values: CDR1 SGHTA, CDR2 FQGNSA. The CDR3 protein is CASSLSGPGELFF. The DNA for the CDR3 is TGTGCCAGCAGCTTATCTGGGCCCGGGGAGCTGTTTTTT.

This clonotype was counted many times. The chain employs TRBV7-6 and TRBJ2-1; 8 bases are a match to TRBD2. Losses at the gene ends were 3 bases for V and 10 bases for J; bases not matched to a gene: 5. Germline CDR1 and CDR2: SGHVS and FNYEAQ. CDR3 length equals 13 residues. In nucleotides, the CDR3 is TGTGCCAGCAGCTTGGGGGGCGGGGGGGAGCAGTTCTTC. Amino acid sequence: CASSLGGGGEQFF.

This clonotype appeared many times. The V gene is TRBV7-3, the J gene TRBJ1-2; D is perhaps TRBD1 (5 bases). This CDR3 has 15 residues. Germline V gene sequence: CDR1 SGHTA, CDR2 FQGTGA. V was shortened by 2 bases and J by 4 bases, with 14 bases between the two germline ends. The CDR3 sequence: CASSLSPGQGYGYTF. The CDR3 nucleotides read TGTGCCAGCAGCTTATCCCCGGGGCAGGGCTATGGCTACACCTTC.

This clonotype was counted many times. The gene calls are TRBV7-2 and TRBJ1-4; the D is unclear. From germline, CDR1 is SGHTA and CDR2 FQGNSA. The CDR3 is 15 amino acids. The V end lost 3 bases, the J end lost 0 bases, and 8 bases lay between the germline ends. The CDR3 DNA follows: TGTGCCAGCAGCTTGGAGTCAACAACTAATGAAAAACTGTTTTTT. Encoded protein: CASSLESTTNEKLFF.

The chain is built from TRBV9 and TRBJ2-7; possibly TRBD2 for D (6 bases). Germline V gene data show CDR1 as SGDLS and CDR2 as YYNGEE. This CDR3 is built from 16 residues. V lost 3 bases, J lost 0 bases, and 16 bases lay in between. The CDR3 protein is CASSAPRGEDSYEQYF. CDR3 in DNA: TGTGCCAGCAGCGCCCCGAGAGGGGAGGACTCCTACGAGCAGTACTTC.

This clonotype has at least ten counts. The gene calls are TRBV5-1 and TRBJ2-3; 12 bases map to TRBD2. This CDR3 has 16 amino acids. After removal of 4 bases from V and 2 bases from J, the junction contained 5 bases not matched to a gene. Looked up from germline, CDR1 is SGHRS and CDR2 is YFSETQ. Written as DNA, the CDR3 is TGCGCCAGCAGCGAGGGGACTAGCGGGCCCACAGATACGCAGTATTTT. It encodes CASSEGTSGPTDTQYF.

This clonotype was found many times. The DNA of the CDR3 is TGTGCCAGCAGCTTAACCGGAGGGGTCAGGGGAGCCTCTGGGGCCAACGTCCTGACTTTC. It specifies CASSLTGGVRGASGANVLTF. The gene calls are TRBV7-3 and TRBJ2-6; perhaps D is TRBD1 or TRBD2 (6 bases each). The CDR3 runs 20 residues. Germline-derived CDR1 and CDR2 are SGHTA and FQGTGA. V lost 0 bases and J 0 bases, leaving 18 bases between the germline ends.

Note on this clonotype: A read error may be the cause here, since a much bigger clone is one base away. The genes are TRBV7-2 and TRBJ2-1; 9 bases map to TRBD1. V dropped 3 bases and J dropped 8; count of bases not matched to a gene: 11. Germline assignment: CDR1 SGHTA and CDR2 FQGNSA. The CDR3 spans 16 residues. This CDR3 reads CASSFDRGKTGDEQFF. CDR3 nucleotides: TGTGCCAGCAGCTTTGACAGGGGGAAAACGGGCGATGAGCAGTTCTTC.

This clonotype was counted ten times or more. This chain links TRBV7-2 with TRBJ2-1; D might be TRBD1 or TRBD2, each matching 6 bases. Per the germline V gene, CDR1 is SGHTA and CDR2 is FQGNSA. There are 17 residues in the CDR3. V was trimmed by 1 base and J by 6 bases, leaving 19 bases between them. The CDR3 loop reads CASSLGFGGSRGNEQFF. Written as DNA, the CDR3 is TGTGCCAGCAGCTTAGGTTTCGGGGGCAGTAGGGGCAATGAGCAGTTCTTC.

In its sample, this clonotype was seen many times. The rearrangement uses TRBV7-2 and TRBJ2-5; D may be TRBD1 (5 bases). This CDR3 has 16 residues. Trimming shortened V by 0 bases and J by 4 bases, and 15 bases separated the two germline ends. Germline CDR1 is SGHTA and CDR2 is FQGNSA. The CDR3 nucleotides are TGTGCCAGCAGCTTAGCTGGCAGGGCGGCTTCAGAGACCCAGTACTTC. As protein: CASSLAGRAASETQYF.

This clonotype occurred a few times. The chain employs TRBV28 and TRBJ2-7, with 7 bases that match TRBD2. CDR1 is MDHEN and CDR2 is SYDVKM in the germline V gene. The ends lost 8 bases at V and 1 base at J; junction bases unmatched: 14. The CDR3 is made up of 16 amino acids. The DNA for the CDR3 is TGTGCCAGCCTGCGGGTCTCACGCGGGGGATCCTACGAGCAGTACTTC. This translates into CASLRVSRGGSYEQYF.

At least ten counts were recorded for this clonotype. CDR3 sequence reads: CASSLWVSSYNEQFF. The CDR3 coding sequence is TGTGCCAGCAGCTTATGGGTTAGCTCCTACAATGAGCAGTTCTTC. This chain connects TRBV7-3 to TRBJ2-1, with unresolved D. Per the germline V gene, CDR1 is SGHTA and CDR2 is FQGTGA. The CDR3 loop spans 15 amino acids. The V end lost 2 bases, the J end lost 0 bases, and 8 bases lay between the germline ends.

The sample holds many counts of this clonotype. This chain uses TRBV10-3 with TRBJ2-3; 16 nucleotides align to TRBD2. The CDR3 has 19 amino acids. The trim removed 10 bases at V and 4 bases at J, leaving 17 bases unmatched. CDR1 ENHRY and CDR2 SYGVKD come from the germline V gene. The CDR3 sequence: CASTKSGTSGRAGADTQYF. In DNA, the CDR3 is TGTGCCAGCACAAAATCCGGGACTAGCGGGAGGGCCGGCGCAGATACGCAGTATTTT.